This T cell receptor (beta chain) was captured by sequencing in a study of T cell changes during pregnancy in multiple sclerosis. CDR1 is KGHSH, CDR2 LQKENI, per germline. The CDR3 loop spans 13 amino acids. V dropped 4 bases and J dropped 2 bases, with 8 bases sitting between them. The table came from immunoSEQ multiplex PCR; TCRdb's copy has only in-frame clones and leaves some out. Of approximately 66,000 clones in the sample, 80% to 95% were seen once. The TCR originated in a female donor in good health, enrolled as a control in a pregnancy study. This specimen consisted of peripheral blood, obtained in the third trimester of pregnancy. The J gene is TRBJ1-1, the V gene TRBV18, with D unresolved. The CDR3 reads CASSQGSNTEAFF. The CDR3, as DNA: TGTGCCAGCTCACAAGGGAGTAACACTGAAGCTTTCTTT.